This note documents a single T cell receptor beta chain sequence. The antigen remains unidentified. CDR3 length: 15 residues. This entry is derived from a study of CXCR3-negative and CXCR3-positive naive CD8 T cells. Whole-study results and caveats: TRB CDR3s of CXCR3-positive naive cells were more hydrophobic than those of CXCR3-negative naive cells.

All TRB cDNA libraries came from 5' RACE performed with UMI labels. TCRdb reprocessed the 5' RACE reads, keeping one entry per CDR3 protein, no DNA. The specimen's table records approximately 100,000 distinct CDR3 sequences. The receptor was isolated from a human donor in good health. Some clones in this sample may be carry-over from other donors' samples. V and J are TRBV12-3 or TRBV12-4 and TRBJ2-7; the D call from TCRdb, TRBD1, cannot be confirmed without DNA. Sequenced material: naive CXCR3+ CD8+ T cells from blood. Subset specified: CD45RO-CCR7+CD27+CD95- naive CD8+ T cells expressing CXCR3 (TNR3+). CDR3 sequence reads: CASSYSGWTTYEQYF.